The clone carrying this T cell receptor beta chain was detected only a few times. What was sequenced were expressed TCRB transcripts, since all of the isolated RNA had been reverse transcribed. Only in-frame clones appear in the TCRdb table, and some are missing; sequencing was by immunoSEQ multiplex PCR. The sample contains 970,000 or so clones, roughly a sixth of which appear only once. The V gene's germline CDR1 is SEHNR and CDR2 FQNEAQ (reference sequence). This CDR3 has 13 residues. Trimming removed 4 bases from V and 6 bases from J, with 10 bases in between. The sample is drawn from a study of beta chain features in type 1 diabetes. About 110 mL of blood, on average, came from one heparinised draw per donor.

The source of this sequence is a young woman in good health. Material for sequencing was naive CD4+ T cells from blood. The chain recombines TRBV7-9 with TRBJ2-4; D unresolved. The CDR3 DNA follows: TGTGCCAGCAGCTCGGGTCTTGGAAACATTCAGTACTTC. It specifies CASSSGLGNIQYF. Full variable domain (remainder filled in from reference TRBV7-9 and TRBJ2-4): DTGVSQNPRHKITKRGQNVTFRCDPISEHNRLYWYRQTLGQGPEFLTYFQNEAQLEKSRLLSDRFSAERPKGSFSTLEIQRTEQGDSAMYLCASSSGLGNIQYFGAGTRLSVL.